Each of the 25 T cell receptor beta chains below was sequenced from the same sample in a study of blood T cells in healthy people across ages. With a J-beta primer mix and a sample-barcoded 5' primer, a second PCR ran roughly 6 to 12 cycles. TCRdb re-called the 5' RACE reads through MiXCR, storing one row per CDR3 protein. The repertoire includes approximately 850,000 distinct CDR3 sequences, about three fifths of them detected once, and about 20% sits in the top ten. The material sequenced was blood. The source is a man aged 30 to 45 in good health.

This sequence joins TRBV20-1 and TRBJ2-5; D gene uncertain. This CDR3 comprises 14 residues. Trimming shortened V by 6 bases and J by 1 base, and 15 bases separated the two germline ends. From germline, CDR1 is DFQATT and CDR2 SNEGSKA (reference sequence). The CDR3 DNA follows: TGCAGTGCGGGGAACCCGAACGTCCAAGAGACCCAGTACTTC. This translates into CSAGNPNVQETQYF.

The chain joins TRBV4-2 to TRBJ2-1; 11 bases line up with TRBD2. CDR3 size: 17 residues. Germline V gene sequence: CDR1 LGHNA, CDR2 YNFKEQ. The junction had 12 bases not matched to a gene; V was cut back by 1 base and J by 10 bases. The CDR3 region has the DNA TGTGCCAGCAGCCAAGGGTTGGGTAGCGGGGGGGCTGTGGAGCAGTTCTTC. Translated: CASSQGLGSGGAVEQFF.

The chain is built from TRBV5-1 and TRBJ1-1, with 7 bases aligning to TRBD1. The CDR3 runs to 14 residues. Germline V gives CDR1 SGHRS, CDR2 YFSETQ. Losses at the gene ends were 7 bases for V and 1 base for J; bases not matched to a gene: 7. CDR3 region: CASGGDSWNTEAFF. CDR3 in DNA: TGCGCCAGCGGGGGGGACAGTTGGAACACTGAAGCTTTCTTT. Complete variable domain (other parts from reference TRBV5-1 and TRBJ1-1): KAGVTQTPRYLIKTRGQQVTLSCSPISGHRSVSWYQQTPGQGLQFLFEYFSETQRNKGNFPGRFSGRQFSNSRSEMNVSTLELGDSALYLCASGGDSWNTEAFFGQGTRLTVV.

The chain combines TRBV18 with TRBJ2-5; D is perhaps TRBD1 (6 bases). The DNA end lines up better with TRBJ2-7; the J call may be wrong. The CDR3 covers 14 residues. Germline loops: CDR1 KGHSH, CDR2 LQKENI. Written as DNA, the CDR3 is TGTGCCAGCTCACCGTACACCCAGACAGGCGAGCAGTACTTC. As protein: CASSPYTQTGEQYF.

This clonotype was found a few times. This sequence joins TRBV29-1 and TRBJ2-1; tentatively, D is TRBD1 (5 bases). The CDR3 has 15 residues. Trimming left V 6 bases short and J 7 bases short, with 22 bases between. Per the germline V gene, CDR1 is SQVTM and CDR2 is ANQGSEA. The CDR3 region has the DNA TGCAGCGTGGGGCCCGCTACAGGCTATGATAATGAGCAGTTCTTC. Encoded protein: CSVGPATGYDNEQFF.

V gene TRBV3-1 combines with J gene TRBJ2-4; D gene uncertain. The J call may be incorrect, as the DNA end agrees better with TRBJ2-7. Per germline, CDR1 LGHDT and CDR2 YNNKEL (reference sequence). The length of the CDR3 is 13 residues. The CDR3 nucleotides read TGTGCCAGCAGCCAAGAGCCGATGGCCGAGCAGTACTTC. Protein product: CASSQEPMAEQYF.

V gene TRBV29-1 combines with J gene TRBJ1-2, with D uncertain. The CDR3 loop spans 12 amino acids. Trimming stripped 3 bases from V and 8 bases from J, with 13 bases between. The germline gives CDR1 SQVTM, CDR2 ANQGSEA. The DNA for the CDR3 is TGCAGCGTTGATTGGGGAGTCAAGGGCTACACCTTC. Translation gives CSVDWGVKGYTF.

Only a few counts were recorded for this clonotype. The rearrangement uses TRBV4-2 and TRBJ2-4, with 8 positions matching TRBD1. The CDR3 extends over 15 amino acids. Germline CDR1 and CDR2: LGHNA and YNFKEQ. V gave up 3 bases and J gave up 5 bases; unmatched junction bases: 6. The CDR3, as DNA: TGTGCCAGCAGCCAGCTGACAGGGGCCCAAAACATTCAGTACTTC. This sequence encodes CASSQLTGAQNIQYF.

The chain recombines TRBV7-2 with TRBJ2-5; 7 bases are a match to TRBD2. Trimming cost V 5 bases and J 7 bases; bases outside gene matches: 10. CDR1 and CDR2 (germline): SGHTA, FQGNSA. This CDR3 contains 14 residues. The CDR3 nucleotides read TGTGCCAGCAGCCTCGGACTAGACCCCCGGACCCAGTACTTC. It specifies CASSLGLDPRTQYF.

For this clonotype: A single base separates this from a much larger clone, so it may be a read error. The CDR3: CASSGTSGDEQYF. The CDR3 DNA follows: TGTGCCAGCAGCGGAACTAGCGGCGACGAGCAGTACTTC. V and J are TRBV9 and TRBJ2-5; TRBD2 aligns across 8 bases. The J call may be mistaken, given a closer DNA end match to TRBJ2-7. This CDR3 region has 13 residues. Germline CDR1 reads SGDLS; CDR2 reads YYNGEE.

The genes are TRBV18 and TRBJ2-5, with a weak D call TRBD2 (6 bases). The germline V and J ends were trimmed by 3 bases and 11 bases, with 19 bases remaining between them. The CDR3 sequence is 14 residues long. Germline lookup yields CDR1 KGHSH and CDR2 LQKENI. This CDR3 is CASSPPVTRREQYF. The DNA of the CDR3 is TGTGCCAGCTCACCCCCTGTGACTAGGAGGGAGCAGTACTTC.

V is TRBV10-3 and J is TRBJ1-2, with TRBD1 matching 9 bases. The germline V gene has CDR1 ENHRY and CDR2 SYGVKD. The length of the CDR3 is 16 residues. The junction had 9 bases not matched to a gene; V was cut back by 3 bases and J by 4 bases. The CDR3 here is CAISECRGQGSYGYTF. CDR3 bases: TGTGCCATCAGTGAATGTAGGGGACAGGGCAGCTATGGCTACACCTTC.

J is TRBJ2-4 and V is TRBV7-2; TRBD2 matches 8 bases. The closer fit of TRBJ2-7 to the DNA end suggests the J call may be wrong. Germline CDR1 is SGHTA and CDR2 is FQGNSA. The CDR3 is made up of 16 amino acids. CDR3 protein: CASSPDRLASSYEQYF. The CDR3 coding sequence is TGTGCCAGCAGCCCCGATCGACTAGCGAGCTCCTACGAGCAGTACTTC.

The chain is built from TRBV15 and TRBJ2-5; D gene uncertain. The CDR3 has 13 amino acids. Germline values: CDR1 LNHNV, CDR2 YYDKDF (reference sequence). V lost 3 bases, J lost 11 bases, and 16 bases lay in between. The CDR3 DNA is TGTGCCACCAGCAGGCCCCAGGCCAATGAGCAGTACTTC. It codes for CATSRPQANEQYF.

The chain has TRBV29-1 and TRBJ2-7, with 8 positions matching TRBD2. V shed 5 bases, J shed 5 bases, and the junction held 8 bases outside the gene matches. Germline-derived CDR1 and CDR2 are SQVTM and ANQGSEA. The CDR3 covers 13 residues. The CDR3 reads CSVRWLAGHEQYF. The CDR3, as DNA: TGCAGCGTTAGGTGGTTAGCGGGACACGAGCAGTACTTC.

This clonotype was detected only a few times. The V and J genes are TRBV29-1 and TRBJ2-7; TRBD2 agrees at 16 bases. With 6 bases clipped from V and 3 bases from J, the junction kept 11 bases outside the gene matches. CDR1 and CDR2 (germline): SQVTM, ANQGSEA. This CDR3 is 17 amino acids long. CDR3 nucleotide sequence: TGCAGCGTGGGGGGACTAGCGGGAGGGTTCCGAGACTACGAGCAGTACTTC. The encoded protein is CSVGGLAGGFRDYEQYF.

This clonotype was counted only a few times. The DNA of the CDR3 is TGCGCCAGCAGACCGAACGACAGGGAACGTAAGGAGCAGTACTTC. It translates to CASRPNDRERKEQYF. This chain connects TRBV5-1 to TRBJ2-4; the match to TRBD1 covers 7 bases. CDR3 size: 15 residues. In germline, CDR1 is SGHRS, CDR2 YFSETQ. With V trimmed by 5 bases and J by 13 bases, 18 bases remained unmatched.

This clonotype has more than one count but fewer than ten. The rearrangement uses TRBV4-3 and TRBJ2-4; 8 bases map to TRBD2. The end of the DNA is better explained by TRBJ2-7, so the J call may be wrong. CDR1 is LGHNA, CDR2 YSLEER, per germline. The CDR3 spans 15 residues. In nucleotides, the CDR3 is TGCGCCAGCAGCCAGGGACCAAGCGGGAGCGGCGAGCAGTACTTC. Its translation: CASSQGPSGSGEQYF.

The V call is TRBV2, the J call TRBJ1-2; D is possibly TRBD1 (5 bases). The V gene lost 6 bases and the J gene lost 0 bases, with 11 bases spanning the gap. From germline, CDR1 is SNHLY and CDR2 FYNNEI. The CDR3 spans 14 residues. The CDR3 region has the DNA TGTGCCAGCAGGGAATCAGGGTCTAACTATGGCTACACCTTC. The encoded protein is CASRESGSNYGYTF.

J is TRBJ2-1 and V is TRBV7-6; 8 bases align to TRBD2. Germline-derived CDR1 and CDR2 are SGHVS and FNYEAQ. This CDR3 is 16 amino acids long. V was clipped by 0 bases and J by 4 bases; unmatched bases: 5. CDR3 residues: CASSLANLAGYNEQFF. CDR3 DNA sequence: TGTGCCAGCAGCTTAGCGAATTTAGCGGGGTACAATGAGCAGTTCTTC.

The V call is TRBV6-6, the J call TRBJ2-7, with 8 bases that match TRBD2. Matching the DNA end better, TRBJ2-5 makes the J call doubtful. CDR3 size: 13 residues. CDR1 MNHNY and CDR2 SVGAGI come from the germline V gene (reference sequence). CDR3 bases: TGTGCCAGCCATGACCGGGGGGGCGAGACCCAGTACTTC. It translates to CASHDRGGETQYF.

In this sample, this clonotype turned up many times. CDR3 in amino acids: CASSPGLAGSLYYEQYF. CDR3 DNA sequence: TGCGCCAGCAGCCCAGGACTAGCGGGATCCCTTTACTACGAGCAGTACTTC. The V and J genes are TRBV5-1 and TRBJ2-7, with 12 bases matching TRBD2. The J segment lost 3 bases and the V segment lost 4 bases, leaving 11 bases of the junction unmatched. The CDR3 is 17 amino acids. From germline, CDR1 is SGHRS and CDR2 YFSETQ.

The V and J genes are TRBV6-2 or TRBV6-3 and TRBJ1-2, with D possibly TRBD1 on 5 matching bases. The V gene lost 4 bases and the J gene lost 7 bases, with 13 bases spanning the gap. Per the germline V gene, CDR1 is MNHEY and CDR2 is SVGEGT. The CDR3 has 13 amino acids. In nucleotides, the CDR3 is TGTGCCAGCAGTTCGCGGGGGTCCGGTGGCTACACCTTC. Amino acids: CASSSRGSGGYTF.

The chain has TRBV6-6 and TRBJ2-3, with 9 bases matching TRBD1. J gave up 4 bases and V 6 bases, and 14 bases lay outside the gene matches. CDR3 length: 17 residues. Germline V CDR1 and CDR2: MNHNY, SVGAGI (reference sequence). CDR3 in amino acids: CASSHRIGDRVPDTQYF. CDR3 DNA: TGTGCCAGCAGCCATCGTATAGGGGACAGGGTCCCAGATACGCAGTATTTT.

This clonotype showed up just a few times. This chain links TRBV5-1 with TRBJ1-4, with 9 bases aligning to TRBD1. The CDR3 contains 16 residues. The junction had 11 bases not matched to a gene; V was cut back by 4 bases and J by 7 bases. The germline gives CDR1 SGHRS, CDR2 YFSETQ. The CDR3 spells CASSTGPQGAGEKLFF. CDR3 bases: TGCGCCAGCAGCACTGGACCACAGGGGGCGGGTGAAAAACTGTTTTTT.